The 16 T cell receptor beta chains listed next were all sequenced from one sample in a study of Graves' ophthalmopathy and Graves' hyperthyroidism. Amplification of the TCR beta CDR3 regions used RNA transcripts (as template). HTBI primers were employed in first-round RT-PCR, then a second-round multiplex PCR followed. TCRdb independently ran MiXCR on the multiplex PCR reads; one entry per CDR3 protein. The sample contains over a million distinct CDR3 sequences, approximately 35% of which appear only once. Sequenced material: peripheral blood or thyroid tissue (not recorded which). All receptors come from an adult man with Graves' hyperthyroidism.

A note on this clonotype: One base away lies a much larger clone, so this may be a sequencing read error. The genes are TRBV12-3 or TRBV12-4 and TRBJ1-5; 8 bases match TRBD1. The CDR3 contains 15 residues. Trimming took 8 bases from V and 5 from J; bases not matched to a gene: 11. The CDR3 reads CASRLDRGWDQPQHF. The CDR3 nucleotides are TGTGCCAGCCGCCTCGACAGGGGATGGGATCAGCCCCAGCATTTT.

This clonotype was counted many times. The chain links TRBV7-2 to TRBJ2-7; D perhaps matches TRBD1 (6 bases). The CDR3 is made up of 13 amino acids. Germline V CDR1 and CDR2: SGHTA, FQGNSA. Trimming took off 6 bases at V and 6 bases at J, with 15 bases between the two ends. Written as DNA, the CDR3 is TGTGCCAGCAGTCTGCAGGGGATTGGCGAGCAGTACTTC. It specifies CASSLQGIGEQYF.

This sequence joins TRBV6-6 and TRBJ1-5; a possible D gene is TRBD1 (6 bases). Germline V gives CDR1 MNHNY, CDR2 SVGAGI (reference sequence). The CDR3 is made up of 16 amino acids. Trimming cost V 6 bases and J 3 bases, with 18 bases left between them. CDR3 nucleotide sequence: TGTGCCAGCAGGAAACAGGGATTTGATCTCAATCAGCCCCAGCATTTT. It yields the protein CASRKQGFDLNQPQHF.

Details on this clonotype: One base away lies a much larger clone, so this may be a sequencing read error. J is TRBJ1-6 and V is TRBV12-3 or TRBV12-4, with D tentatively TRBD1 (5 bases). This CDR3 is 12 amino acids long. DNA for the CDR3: TGTGCCGGCAGCCACAGGAATTCACCCCTCCACTTT. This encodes CAGSHRNSPLHF.

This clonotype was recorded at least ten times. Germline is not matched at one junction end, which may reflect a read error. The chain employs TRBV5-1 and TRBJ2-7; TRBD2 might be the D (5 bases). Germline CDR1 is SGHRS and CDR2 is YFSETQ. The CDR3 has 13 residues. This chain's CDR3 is CASSLAQTYEQYF. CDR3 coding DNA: TGTGCCAGCAGCTTAGCGCAGACCTACGAGCAGTACTTC.

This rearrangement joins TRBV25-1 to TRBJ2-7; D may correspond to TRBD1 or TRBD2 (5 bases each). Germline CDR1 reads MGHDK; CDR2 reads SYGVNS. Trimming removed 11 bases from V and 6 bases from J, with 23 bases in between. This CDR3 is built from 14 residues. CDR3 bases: TGTGCCGGCACCTCGGGACGGGGCTCTGTCGAGCAGTACTTC. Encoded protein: CAGTSGRGSVEQYF.

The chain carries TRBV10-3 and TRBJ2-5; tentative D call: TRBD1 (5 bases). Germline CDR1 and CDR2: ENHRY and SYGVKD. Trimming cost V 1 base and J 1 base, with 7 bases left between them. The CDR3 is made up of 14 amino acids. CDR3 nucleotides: TGTGCCATCAGTGAGTGGGGCAGCCAAGAGACCCAGTACTTC. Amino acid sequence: CAISEWGSQETQYF.

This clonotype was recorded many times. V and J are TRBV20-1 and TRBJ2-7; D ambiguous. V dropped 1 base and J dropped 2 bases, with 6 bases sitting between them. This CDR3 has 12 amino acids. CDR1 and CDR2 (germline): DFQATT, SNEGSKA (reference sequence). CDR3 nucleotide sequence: TGCAGTGCTAGAGGTGTTACCTACGAGCAGTACTTC. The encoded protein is CSARGVTYEQYF.

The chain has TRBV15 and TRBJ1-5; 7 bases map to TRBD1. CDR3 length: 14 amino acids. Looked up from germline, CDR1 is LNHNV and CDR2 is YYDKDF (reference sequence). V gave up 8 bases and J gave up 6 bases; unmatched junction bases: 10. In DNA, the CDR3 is TGTGCCACCGAAGGGGGCGCGGGCAGTCAGCCCCAGCATTTT. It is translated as CATEGGAGSQPQHF. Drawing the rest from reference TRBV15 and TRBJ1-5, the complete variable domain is DAMVIQNPRYQVTQFGKPVTLSCSQTLNHNVMYWYQQKSSQAPKLLFHYYDKDFNNEADTPDNFQSRRPNTSFCFLDIRSPGLGDTAMYLCATEGGAGSQPQHFGDGTRLSIL.

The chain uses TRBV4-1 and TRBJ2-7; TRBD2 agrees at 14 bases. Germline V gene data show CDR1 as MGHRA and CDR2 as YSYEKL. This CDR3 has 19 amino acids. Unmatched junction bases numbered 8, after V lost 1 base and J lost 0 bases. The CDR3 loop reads CASSQGTSGGIHVSYEQYF. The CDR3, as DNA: TGCGCCAGCAGCCAAGGGACTAGCGGGGGGATCCACGTCTCCTACGAGCAGTACTTC.

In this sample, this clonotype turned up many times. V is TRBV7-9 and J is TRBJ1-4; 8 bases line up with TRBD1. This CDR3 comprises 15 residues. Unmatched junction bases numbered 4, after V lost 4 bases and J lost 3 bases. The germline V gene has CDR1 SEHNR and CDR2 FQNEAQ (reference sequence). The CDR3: CASSSDRGANEKLFF. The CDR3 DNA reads TGTGCCAGCAGCTCCGACAGGGGAGCTAATGAAAAACTGTTTTTT.

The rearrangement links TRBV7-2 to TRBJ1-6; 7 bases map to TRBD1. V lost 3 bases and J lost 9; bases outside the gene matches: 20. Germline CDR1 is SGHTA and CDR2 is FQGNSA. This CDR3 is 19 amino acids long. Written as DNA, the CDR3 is TGTGCCAGCAGCTTTATCCGGACTAGCGGGAGGGCAGGGGGTTCACCCCTCCACTTT. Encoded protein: CASSFIRTSGRAGGSPLHF.

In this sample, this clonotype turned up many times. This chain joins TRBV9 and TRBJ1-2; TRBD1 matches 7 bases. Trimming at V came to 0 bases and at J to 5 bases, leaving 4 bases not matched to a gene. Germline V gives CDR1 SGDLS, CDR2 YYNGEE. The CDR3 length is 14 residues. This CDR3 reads CASSVEGTAYGYTF. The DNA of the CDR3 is TGTGCCAGCAGCGTAGAAGGGACAGCGTATGGCTACACCTTC.

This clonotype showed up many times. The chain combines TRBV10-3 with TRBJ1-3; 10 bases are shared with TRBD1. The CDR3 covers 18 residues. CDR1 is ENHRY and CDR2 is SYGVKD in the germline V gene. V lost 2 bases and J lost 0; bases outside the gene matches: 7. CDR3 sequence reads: CAISERPGQGTSGNTIYF. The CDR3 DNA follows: TGTGCCATCAGTGAGCGACCGGGACAGGGGACCTCTGGAAACACCATATATTTT.

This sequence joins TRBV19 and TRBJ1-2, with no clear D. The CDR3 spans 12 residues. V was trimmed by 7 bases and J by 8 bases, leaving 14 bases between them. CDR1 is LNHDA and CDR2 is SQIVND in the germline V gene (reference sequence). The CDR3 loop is CASTVGKGGYTF. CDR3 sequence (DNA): TGTGCCAGTACCGTAGGGAAAGGCGGCTACACCTTC.

Here the CDR3 DNA reads TGTGCCACTAAGACCCCGGGTAGCGGAAACCAAGAGACCCAGTACTTC. This gives the protein CATKTPGSGNQETQYF. This chain links TRBV10-3 with TRBJ2-5; maybe TRBD2 (6 bases). The CDR3 sequence is 16 residues long. V was trimmed by 10 bases and J by 0 bases, leaving 21 bases between them. Looked up from germline, CDR1 is ENHRY and CDR2 is SYGVKD.